Below, 15 T cell receptor beta chains from the same sample are listed, as sequenced in a study of PD-1 blockade in classical Hodgkin lymphoma. Sequencing was performed with immunoSEQ multiplex PCR; in TCRdb, only in-frame clones are kept and a portion is missing. The table has about 11,000 clones, 80% seen once. Brentuximab vedotin exposure varied, and every patient relapsed after autologous stem cell transplantation. The specimen comprised peripheral blood mononuclear cells (PBMCs), sampled before the second cycle of nivolumab. Receptors were obtained from a human donor with classical Hodgkin lymphoma.

This clone came up once. The gene calls are TRBV5-1 and TRBJ1-4; 7 positions match TRBD1. CDR1 is SGHRS and CDR2 is YFSETQ in the germline V gene. V dropped 0 bases and J dropped 7; count of bases not matched to a gene: 3. This CDR3 has 14 amino acids. CDR3 sequence: CASSLEGAGEKLFF. The CDR3 region has the DNA TGCGCCAGCAGCTTGGAGGGGGCCGGTGAAAAACTGTTTTTT.

The V gene is TRBV25-1, the J gene TRBJ1-1, with D perhaps TRBD1 (5 bases). The CDR3 extends over 13 amino acids. The germline V gene has CDR1 MGHDK and CDR2 SYGVNS. Trimming removed 4 bases from V and 0 bases from J, with 6 bases in between. As DNA, the CDR3 is TGTGCCAGCAGTGCGGGGGTGAACACTGAAGCTTTCTTT. This gives the protein CASSAGVNTEAFF.

The J gene is TRBJ1-2, the V gene TRBV7-8, with a tentative D call TRBD1 (6 bases). V was shortened by 2 bases and J by 2 bases, with 12 bases between the two germline ends. This CDR3 has 15 residues. Per the germline V gene, CDR1 is SGHVS and CDR2 is FQNEAQ. CDR3 nucleotides: TGTGCCAGCAGCTTAAATGACAGGTCAAACTATGGCTACACCTTC. It yields the protein CASSLNDRSNYGYTF.

The CDR3 DNA follows: TGTGCCAGCAGCCCCTGGGGAAAAACAGGGGACGGGCAGTACTTC. Residues: CASSPWGKTGDGQYF. J is TRBJ2-7 and V is TRBV14; 7 bases are a match to TRBD1. CDR3 size: 15 residues. Germline V gene data show CDR1 as SGHDN and CDR2 as FVKESK. V lost 4 bases, J lost 9 bases, and 15 bases stayed unmatched. The variable domain in full, with the rest retrieved from reference TRBV14 and TRBJ2-7, is EAGVTQFPSHSVIEKGQTVTLRCDPISGHDNLYWYRRVMGKEIKFLLHFVKESKQDESGMPNNRFLAERTGGTYSTLKVQPAELEDSGVYFCASSPWGKTGDGQYFGPGTRLTVT.

The chain is built from TRBV10-3 and TRBJ2-1; D not resolved. The CDR3 totals 16 residues. V was cut by 0 bases and J by 1 base, with 10 bases left in between. Germline assignment: CDR1 ENHRY and CDR2 SYGVKD. CDR3 amino acids: CAISESGSRSYNEQFF. The CDR3 coding sequence is TGTGCCATCAGTGAGTCTGGGTCCCGGTCCTACAATGAGCAGTTCTTC.

The table lists this clone with a few counts. The same CDR3 also results from other DNA sequences found in this sample. The chain carries TRBV11-2 and TRBJ1-5, with TRBD1 as a possible D gene (6 bases). The CDR3 consists of 17 residues. V was clipped by 5 bases and J by 1 base, with 18 bases between them. Germline CDR1 SGHAT, CDR2 FQNNGV. CDR3 nucleotide sequence: TGTGCCAGCAGCAAAGGACAGACGGGACACAGCAATCAGCCCCAGCATTTT. This translates into CASSKGQTGHSNQPQHF.

The chain joins TRBV7-2 to TRBJ2-7; 9 nucleotides align to TRBD1. The CDR3 has 19 residues. Germline trimming cut 5 bases from V and 0 bases from J; bases unmatched to any gene: 17. The germline V gene has CDR1 SGHTA and CDR2 FQGNSA. CDR3 sequence reads: CASSTTPGQGSGFSYEQYF. CDR3 bases: TGTGCCAGCAGCACAACGCCGGGACAGGGTTCCGGTTTCTCCTACGAGCAGTACTTC.

The J gene is TRBJ2-5, the V gene TRBV7-6, with TRBD2 matching over 14 bases. V shed 5 bases, J shed 9 bases, and the junction held 5 bases outside the gene matches. This CDR3 spans 14 amino acids. The germline V gene encodes CDR1 SGHVS and CDR2 FNYEAQ. In nucleotides, the CDR3 is TGTGCCAGCAGCCCGACTAGCGGGAGGGAGGCCCAGTACTTC. Protein product: CASSPTSGREAQYF.

The rearrangement links TRBV19 to TRBJ1-5; D unresolved. Germline CDR1 LNHDA, CDR2 SQIVND (reference sequence). The CDR3 has 14 residues. With 3 bases removed from V and 5 bases from J, the gap between germline ends came to 11 bases. CDR3 protein: CASSIFRDYQPQHF. CDR3 in DNA: TGTGCCAGTAGTATTTTCCGGGATTATCAGCCCCAGCATTTT.

V is TRBV30 and J is TRBJ2-7, with D possibly called TRBD1 or TRBD2 (5 bases each). Trimming removed 4 bases from V and 2 bases from J, with 12 bases in between. CDR3 length: 13 amino acids. CDR1 is GTSNPN, CDR2 SVGIG, per germline (reference sequence). For the CDR3, the DNA is TGTGCCTGGACGGGGCGTCAAACCTACGAGCAGTACTTC. It is translated as CAWTGRQTYEQYF.

The chain is built from TRBV18 and TRBJ2-1, with D perhaps matching TRBD1 or TRBD2 (5 bases each). Trimming removed 3 bases from V and 5 bases from J, with 14 bases in between. CDR3 length: 15 residues. Germline CDR1 and CDR2: KGHSH and LQKENI. The CDR3 sequence is CASSPEQDSNNEQFF. The CDR3 nucleotides read TGTGCCAGCTCACCTGAACAGGACTCGAACAATGAGCAGTTCTTC.

The rearrangement uses TRBV27 and TRBJ2-3; 12 nucleotides agree with TRBD2. CDR1 MNHEY and CDR2 SMNVEV come from the germline V gene (reference sequence). V was clipped by 0 bases and J by 1 base; unmatched bases: 8. CDR3 length equals 19 residues. In DNA form, the CDR3 reads TGTGCCAGCAGTTTATCGACTAGCGGGAGCCTTAGGGGCACAGATACGCAGTATTTT. Translating gives CASSLSTSGSLRGTDTQYF.

This chain connects TRBV11-2 to TRBJ2-1; TRBD1 aligns across 8 bases. Germline CDR1 is SGHAT and CDR2 is FQNNGV. V was clipped by 7 bases and J by 6 bases; unmatched bases: 8. The CDR3 covers 14 residues. CDR3 sequence: CASTYRTGRNEQFF. The CDR3 coding sequence is TGTGCCAGCACCTACCGGACAGGGCGCAATGAGCAGTTCTTC. The full variable domain, rest sourced from reference TRBV11-2 and TRBJ2-1, is EAGVAQSPRYKIIEKRQSVAFWCNPISGHATLYWYQQILGQGPKLLIQFQNNGVVDDSQLPKDRFSAERLKGVDSTLKIQPAKLEDSAVYLCASTYRTGRNEQFFGPGTRLTVL.

The chain employs TRBV20-1 and TRBJ1-1; no clear D. V dropped 3 bases and J dropped 1 base, with 3 bases sitting between them. CDR3 length: 11 amino acids. Germline V gives CDR1 DFQATT, CDR2 SNEGSKA (reference sequence). The CDR3 DNA reads TGCAGTGCTAGGTCGAACACTGAAGCTTTCTTT. As protein: CSARSNTEAFF.

The chain recombines TRBV7-9 with TRBJ2-1; 15 bases map to TRBD2. CDR3 length equals 16 residues. Unmatched junction bases numbered 4, after V lost 3 bases and J lost 7 bases. Per germline, CDR1 SEHNR and CDR2 FQNEAQ (reference sequence). The CDR3 DNA follows: TGTGCCAGCAGCTTGACCGGGACTAGCGGGAGGAATGAGCAGTTCTTC. It specifies CASSLTGTSGRNEQFF. Using reference TRBV7-9 and TRBJ2-1 for the parts outside the CDR3, the full variable domain is DTGVSQNPRHKITKRGQNVTFRCDPISEHNRLYWYRQTLGQGPEFLTYFQNEAQLEKSRLLSDRFSAERPKGSFSTLEIQRTEQGDSAMYLCASSLTGTSGRNEQFFGPGTRLTVL.